This T cell receptor (beta chain) comes out of a study of T-cell reconstitution after alpha-beta-depleted transplantation in children. General study points: Elevated TCRbeta diversity at day 60 was traced, in some patients, to surviving recipient T cells and thymic progenitors.

CDR1 is SGDLS and CDR2 is YYNGEE in the germline V gene. V dropped 3 bases and J dropped 7 bases, with 16 bases sitting between them. This CDR3 is built from 14 residues. A library of TCRbeta sequences, prepared with unique molecular identifiers, was generated. TCRdb used MiXCR to reprocess the PCR reads, holding one entry per CDR3 protein. The table lists 700,000 to 950,000 distinct CDR3 sequences, 16% of them singletons, with around 4.5% in the top ten. This clonotype appeared a few times. As yet, its antigen is unknown. The sequencing here drew on PBMCs, mostly from graft donor cells, taken 360 days after TCRalphabeta/CD19-depleted stem cell transplant. The chain employs TRBV9 and TRBJ2-5, with D possibly being TRBD1 or TRBD2 (6 bases each). This TCR derives from a male patient between 5 and 17 years old who had a stem cell transplant for acute lymphoblastic leukemia, so the T cells may come from the graft donor. The CDR3 spells CASSGGGLEGTQYF. CDR3 DNA: TGTGCCAGCAGCGGAGGGGGACTGGAAGGGACCCAGTACTTC.